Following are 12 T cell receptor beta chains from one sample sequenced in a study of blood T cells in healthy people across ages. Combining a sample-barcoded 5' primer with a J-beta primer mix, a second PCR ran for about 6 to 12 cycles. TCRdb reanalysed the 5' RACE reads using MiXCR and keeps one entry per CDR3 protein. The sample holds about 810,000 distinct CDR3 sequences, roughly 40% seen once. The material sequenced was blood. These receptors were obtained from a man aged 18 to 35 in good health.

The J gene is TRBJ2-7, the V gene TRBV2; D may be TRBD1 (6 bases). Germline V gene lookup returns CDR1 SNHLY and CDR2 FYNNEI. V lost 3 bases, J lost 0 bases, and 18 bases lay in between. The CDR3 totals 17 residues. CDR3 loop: CASSDPRGPRGSYEQYF. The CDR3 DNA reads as TGTGCCAGCAGTGACCCTCGGGGACCCAGGGGCTCCTACGAGCAGTACTTC.

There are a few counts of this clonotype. The CDR3 loop reads CASSYKPDESYEQYF. The DNA of the CDR3 is TGTGCCAGCAGTTACAAGCCAGACGAGTCCTACGAGCAGTACTTC. The V and J genes are TRBV6-5 and TRBJ2-7; D gene ambiguous. The CDR3 runs to 15 residues. V lost 2 bases and J lost 1, with 12 bases in between. CDR1 and CDR2 from the germline V gene are MNHEY and SVGAGI.

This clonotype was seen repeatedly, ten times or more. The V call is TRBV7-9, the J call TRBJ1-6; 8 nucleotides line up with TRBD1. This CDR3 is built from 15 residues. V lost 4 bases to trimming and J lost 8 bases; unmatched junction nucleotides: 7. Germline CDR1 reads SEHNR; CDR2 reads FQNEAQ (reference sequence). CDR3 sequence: CASSYFDRGDSPLHF. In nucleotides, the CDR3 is TGTGCCAGCAGCTACTTCGACAGGGGAGATTCACCCCTCCACTTT.

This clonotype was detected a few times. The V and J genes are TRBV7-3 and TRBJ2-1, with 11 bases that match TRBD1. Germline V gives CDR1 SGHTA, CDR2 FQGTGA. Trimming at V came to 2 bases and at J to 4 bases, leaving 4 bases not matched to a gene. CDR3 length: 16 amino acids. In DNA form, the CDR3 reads TGTGCCAGCAGCTTATATCGGGACAGGGGGTACAATGAGCAGTTCTTC. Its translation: CASSLYRDRGYNEQFF.

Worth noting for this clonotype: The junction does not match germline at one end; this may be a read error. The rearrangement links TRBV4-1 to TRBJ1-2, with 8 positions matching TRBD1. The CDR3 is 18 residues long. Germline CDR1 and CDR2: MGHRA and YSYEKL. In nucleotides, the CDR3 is TGCGCCGGCAGCCAAGAAGCCGGGACAGGTCCTAAACTGGGTGGCTACACCTTC. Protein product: CAGSQEAGTGPKLGGYTF.

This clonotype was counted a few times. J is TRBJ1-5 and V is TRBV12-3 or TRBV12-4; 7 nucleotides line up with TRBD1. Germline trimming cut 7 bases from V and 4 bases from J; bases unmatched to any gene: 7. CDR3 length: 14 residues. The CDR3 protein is CASNFQDRNQPQHF. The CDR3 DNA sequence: TGTGCCAGCAACTTCCAGGACAGGAATCAGCCCCAGCATTTT.

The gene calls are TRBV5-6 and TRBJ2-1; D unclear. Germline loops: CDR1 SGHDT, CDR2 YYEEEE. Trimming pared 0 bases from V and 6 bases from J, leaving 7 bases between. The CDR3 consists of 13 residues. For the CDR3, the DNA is TGTGCCAGCAGCTTGGGCTGGCTCAATGAGCAGTTCTTC. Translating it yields CASSLGWLNEQFF.

Here the CDR3 reads CSALLGGIATNEKLFF. The CDR3 DNA is TGCAGTGCTCTCCTTGGGGGGATAGCAACTAATGAAAAACTGTTTTTT. V gene TRBV20-1 combines with J gene TRBJ1-4, with D possibly TRBD1 on 5 matching bases. The CDR3 is made up of 16 amino acids. V gave up 5 bases and J gave up 0 bases, with 16 bases separating them. Germline CDR1 reads DFQATT; CDR2 reads SNEGSKA (reference sequence).

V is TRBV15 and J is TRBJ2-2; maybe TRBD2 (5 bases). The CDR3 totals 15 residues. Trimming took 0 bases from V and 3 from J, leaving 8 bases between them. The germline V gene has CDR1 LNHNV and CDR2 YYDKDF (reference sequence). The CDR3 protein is CATSRDWTHTGELFF. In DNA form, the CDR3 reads TGTGCCACCAGCAGAGATTGGACTCACACCGGGGAGCTGTTTTTT.

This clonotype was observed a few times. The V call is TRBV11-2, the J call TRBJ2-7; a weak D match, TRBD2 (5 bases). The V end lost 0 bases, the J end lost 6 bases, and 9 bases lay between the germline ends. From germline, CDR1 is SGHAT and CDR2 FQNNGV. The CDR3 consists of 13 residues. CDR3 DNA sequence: TGTGCCAGCAGCTTAGAGAGGGAAGGCGAGCAGTACTTC. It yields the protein CASSLEREGEQYF.

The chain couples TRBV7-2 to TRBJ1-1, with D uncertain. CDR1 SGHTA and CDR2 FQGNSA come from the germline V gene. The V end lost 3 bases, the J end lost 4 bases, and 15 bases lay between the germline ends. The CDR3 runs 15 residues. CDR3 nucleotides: TGTGCCAGCAGCTTGCAAGGCCCCTCGGGCACTGAAGCTTTCTTT. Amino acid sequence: CASSLQGPSGTEAFF.

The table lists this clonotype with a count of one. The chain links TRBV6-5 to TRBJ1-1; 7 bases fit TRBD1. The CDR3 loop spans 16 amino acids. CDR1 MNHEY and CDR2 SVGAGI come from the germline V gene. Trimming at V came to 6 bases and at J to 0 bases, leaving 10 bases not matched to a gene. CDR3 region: CASSPRQGIMNTEAFF. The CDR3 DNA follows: TGTGCCAGCAGCCCGAGACAGGGCATCATGAACACTGAAGCTTTCTTT.